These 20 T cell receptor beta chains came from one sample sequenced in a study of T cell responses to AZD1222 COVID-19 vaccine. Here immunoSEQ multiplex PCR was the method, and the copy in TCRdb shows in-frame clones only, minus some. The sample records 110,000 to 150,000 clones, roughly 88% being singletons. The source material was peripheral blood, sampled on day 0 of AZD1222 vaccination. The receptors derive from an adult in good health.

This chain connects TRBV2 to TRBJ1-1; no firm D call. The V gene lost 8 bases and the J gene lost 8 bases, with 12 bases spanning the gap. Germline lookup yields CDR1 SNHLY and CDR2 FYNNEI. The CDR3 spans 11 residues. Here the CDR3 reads CASGRGVEAFF. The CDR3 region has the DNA TGTGCCAGCGGACGGGGTGTGGAAGCTTTCTTT.

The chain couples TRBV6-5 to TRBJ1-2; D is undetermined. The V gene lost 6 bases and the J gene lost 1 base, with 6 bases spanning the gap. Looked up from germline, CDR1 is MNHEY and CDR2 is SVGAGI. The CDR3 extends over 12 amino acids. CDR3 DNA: TGTGCCAGCAGCCGTGGTAACTATGGCTACACCTTC. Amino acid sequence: CASSRGNYGYTF.

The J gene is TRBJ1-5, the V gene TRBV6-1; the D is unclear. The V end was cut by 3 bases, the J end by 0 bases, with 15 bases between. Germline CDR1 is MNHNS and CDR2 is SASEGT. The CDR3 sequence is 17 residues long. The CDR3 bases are TGTGCCAGCAGTGAGAAGCGGGCAGACTATAGCAATCAGCCCCAGCATTTT. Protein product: CASSEKRADYSNQPQHF.

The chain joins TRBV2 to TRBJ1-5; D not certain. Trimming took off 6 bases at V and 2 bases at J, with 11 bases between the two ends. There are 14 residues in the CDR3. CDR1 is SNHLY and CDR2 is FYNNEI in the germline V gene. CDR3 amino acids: CASRTGFGNQPQHF. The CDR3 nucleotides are TGTGCCAGCAGAACCGGGTTCGGCAATCAGCCCCAGCATTTT. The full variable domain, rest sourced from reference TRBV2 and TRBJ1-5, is EPEVTQTPSHQVTQMGQEVILRCVPISNHLYFYWYRQILGQKVEFLVSFYNNEISEKSEIFDDQFSVERPDGSNFTLKIRSTKLEDSAMYFCASRTGFGNQPQHFGDGTRLSIL.

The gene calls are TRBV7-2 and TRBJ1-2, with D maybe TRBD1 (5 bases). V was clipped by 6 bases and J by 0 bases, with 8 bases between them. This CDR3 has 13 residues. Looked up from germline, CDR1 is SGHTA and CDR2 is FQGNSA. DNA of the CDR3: TGTGCCAGCAGGGGGGTTGCTAACTATGGCTACACCTTC. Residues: CASRGVANYGYTF.

The CDR3 coding sequence is TGTGCACTCCATGGGACGGGGCTGGTAATTACGTCCACTAGCAATCAGCCCCAGCATTTT. It encodes CALHGTGLVITSTSNQPQHF. The chain links TRBV21-1 to TRBJ1-5. TRBV21-1 counts as a pseudogene. This CDR3 is 20 amino acids long.

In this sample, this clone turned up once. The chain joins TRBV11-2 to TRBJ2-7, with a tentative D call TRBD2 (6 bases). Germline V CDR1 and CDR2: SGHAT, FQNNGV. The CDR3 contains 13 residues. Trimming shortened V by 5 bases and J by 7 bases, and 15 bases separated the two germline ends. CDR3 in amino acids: CASSLAGGWEQYF. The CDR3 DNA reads TGTGCCAGCAGCCTAGCAGGAGGGTGGGAGCAGTACTTC.

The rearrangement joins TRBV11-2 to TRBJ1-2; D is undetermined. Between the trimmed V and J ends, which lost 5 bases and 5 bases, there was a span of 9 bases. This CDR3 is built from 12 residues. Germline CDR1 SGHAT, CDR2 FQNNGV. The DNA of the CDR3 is TGTGCCAGCAGCCAAAACCGGTATGGCTACACCTTC. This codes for CASSQNRYGYTF.

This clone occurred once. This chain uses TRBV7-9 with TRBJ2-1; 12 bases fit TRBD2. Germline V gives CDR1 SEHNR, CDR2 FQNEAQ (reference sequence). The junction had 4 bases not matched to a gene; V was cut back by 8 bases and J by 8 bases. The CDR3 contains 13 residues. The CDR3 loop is CASGLAGQDEQFF. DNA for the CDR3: TGTGCCAGCGGACTAGCGGGACAGGATGAGCAGTTCTTC. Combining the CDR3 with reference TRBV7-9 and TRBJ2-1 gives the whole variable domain DTGVSQNPRHKITKRGQNVTFRCDPISEHNRLYWYRQTLGQGPEFLTYFQNEAQLEKSRLLSDRFSAERPKGSFSTLEIQRTEQGDSAMYLCASGLAGQDEQFFGPGTRLTVL.

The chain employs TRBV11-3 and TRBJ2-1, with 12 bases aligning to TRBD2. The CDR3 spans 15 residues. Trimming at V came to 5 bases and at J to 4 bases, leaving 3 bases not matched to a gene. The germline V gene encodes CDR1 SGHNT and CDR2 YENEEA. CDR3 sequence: CASSPTSGRYNEQFF. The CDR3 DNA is TGTGCCAGCAGCCCCACTAGCGGGAGGTACAATGAGCAGTTCTTC. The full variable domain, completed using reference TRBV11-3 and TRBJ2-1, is EAGVVQSPRYKIIEKKQPVAFWCNPISGHNTLYWYLQNLGQGPELLIRYENEEAVDDSQLPKDRFSAERLKGVDSTLKIQPAELGDSAVYLCASSPTSGRYNEQFFGPGTRLTVL.

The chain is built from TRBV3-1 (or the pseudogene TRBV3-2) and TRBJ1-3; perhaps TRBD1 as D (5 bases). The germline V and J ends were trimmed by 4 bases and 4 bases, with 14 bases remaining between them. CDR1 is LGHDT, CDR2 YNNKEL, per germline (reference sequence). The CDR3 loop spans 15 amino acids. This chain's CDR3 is CASSPLRGRGNTIYF. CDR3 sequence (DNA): TGTGCCAGCAGCCCTCTGAGGGGCCGAGGAAACACCATATATTTT.

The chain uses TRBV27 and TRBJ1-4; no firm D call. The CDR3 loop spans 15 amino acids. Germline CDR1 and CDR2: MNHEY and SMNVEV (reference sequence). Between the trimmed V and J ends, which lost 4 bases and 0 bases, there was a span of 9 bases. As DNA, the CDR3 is TGTGCCAGCAGTTCCCTACATGCAACTAATGAAAAACTGTTTTTT. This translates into CASSSLHATNEKLFF. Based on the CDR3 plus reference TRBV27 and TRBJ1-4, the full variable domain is EAQVTQNPRYLITVTGKKLTVTCSQNMNHEYMSWYRQDPGLGLRQIYYSMNVEVTDKGDVPEGYKVSRKEKRNFPLILESPSPNQTSLYFCASSSLHATNEKLFFGSGTQLSVL.

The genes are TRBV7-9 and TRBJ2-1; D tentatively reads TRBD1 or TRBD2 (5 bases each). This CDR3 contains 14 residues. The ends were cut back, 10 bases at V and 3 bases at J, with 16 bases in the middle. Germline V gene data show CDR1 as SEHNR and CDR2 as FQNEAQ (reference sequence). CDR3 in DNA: TGTGCCATCCCCCTCGGGGCCTTCTACAATGAGCAGTTCTTC. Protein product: CAIPLGAFYNEQFF.

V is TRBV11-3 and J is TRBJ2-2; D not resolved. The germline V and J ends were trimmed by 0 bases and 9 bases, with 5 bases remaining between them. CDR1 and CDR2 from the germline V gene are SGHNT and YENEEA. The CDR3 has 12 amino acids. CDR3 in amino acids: CASSLDSRELFF. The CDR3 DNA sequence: TGTGCCAGCAGCTTAGATAGCAGGGAGCTGTTTTTT.

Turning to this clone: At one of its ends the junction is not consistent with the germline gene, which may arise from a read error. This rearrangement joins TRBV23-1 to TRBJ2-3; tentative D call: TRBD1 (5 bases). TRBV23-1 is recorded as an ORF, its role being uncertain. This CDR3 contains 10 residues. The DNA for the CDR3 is TGCGCCAGCAGTCGCCCGACAGTGTCCTTT. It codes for CASSRPTVSF.

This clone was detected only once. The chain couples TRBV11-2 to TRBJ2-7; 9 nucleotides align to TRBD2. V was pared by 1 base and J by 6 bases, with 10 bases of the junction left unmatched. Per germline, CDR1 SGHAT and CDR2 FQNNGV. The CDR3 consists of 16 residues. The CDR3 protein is CASSLVITSGSGEQYF. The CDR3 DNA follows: TGTGCCAGCAGCTTAGTGATAACTAGCGGGTCGGGCGAGCAGTACTTC. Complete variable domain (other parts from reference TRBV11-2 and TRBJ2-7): EAGVAQSPRYKIIEKRQSVAFWCNPISGHATLYWYQQILGQGPKLLIQFQNNGVVDDSQLPKDRFSAERLKGVDSTLKIQPAKLEDSAVYLCASSLVITSGSGEQYFGPGTRLTVT.

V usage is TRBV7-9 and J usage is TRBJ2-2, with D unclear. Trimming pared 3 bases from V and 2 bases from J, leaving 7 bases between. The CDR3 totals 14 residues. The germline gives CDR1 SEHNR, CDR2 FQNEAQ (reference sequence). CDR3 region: CASSLTTNTGELFF. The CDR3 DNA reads TGTGCCAGCAGCTTGACAACTAACACCGGGGAGCTGTTTTTT.

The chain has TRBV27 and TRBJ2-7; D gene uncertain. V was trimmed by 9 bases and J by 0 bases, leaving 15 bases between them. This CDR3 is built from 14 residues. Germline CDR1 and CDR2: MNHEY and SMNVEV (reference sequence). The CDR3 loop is CASRSETPSYEQYF. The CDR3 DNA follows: TGTGCCAGTAGATCCGAGACTCCCTCCTACGAGCAGTACTTC.

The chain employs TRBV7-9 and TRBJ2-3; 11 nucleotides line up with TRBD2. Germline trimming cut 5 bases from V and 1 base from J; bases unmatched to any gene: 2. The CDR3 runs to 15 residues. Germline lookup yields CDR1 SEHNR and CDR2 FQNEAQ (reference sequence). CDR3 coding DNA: TGTGCCAGCAGCCAACTAGCGGGGGGCACAGATACGCAGTATTTT. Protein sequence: CASSQLAGGTDTQYF.

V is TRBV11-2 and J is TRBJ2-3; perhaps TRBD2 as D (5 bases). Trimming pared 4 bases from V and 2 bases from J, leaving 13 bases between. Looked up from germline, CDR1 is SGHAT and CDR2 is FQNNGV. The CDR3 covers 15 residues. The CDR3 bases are TGTGCCAGCAGCTCTCGAGGGTTTTTCACAGATACGCAGTATTTT. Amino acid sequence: CASSSRGFFTDTQYF.